This T cell receptor beta chain was documented in a study of blood T cell repertoires in COVID-19. This clone was observed once. Data came from immunoSEQ multiplex PCR; TCRdb stores just in-frame clones and leaves some out. Of about 190,000 clones in the sample, roughly 84% were seen once. Trimming removed 4 bases from V and 8 bases from J; junction bases left unmatched: 5. Per the germline V gene, CDR1 is MNHEY and CDR2 is SVGAGI. The CDR3 length is 14 residues. This rearrangement joins TRBV6-5 to TRBJ1-6, with 7 positions matching TRBD1. The receptor's source is a woman between 40 and 50 years old who had recovered from COVID-19. Sample: peripheral blood. CDR3 region: CASSLGGRDSPLHF. The CDR3 coding sequence is TGTGCCAGCAGTTTAGGGGGCCGGGATTCACCCCTCCACTTT.